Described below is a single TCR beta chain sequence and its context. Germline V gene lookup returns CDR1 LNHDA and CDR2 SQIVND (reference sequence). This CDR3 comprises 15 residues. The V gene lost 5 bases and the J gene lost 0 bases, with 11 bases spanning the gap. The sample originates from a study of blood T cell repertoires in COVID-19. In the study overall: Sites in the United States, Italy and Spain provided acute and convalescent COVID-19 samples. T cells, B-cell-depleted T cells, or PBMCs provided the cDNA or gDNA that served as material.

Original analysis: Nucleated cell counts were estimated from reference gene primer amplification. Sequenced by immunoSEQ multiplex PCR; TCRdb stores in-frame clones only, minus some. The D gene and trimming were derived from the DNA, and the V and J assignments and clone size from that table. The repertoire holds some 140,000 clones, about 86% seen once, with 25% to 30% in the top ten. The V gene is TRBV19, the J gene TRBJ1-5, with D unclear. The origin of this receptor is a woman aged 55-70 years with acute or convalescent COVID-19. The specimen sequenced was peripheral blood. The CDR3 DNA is TGTGCCAGTAGTTGGTCGGTAAATAGCAATCAGCCCCAGCATTTT. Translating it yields CASSWSVNSNQPQHF.